What follows are 2 T cell receptor beta chains derived from one specimen sequenced in a study of shared clonotypes between healthy human individuals. TCRdb's table, derived via immunoSEQ multiplex PCR, lists solely in-frame clones and lacks some. The sample carries 2.3 million or so clones, approximately 93% recorded once. The sample taken for sequencing was naive CD4+ T cells from PBMCs. Stated subset: CD45RA+ positively selected. The receptors stem from a man aged 18 to 30 in good health. Some clones in this sample may be carry-over from other donors' samples.

V usage is TRBV18 and J usage is TRBJ2-7; 8 nucleotides line up with TRBD2. Germline V gives CDR1 KGHSH, CDR2 LQKENI. The J segment lost 7 bases and the V segment lost 2 bases, leaving 13 bases of the junction unmatched. CDR3 length: 16 residues. The CDR3 loop reads CASSPSSSGGPGEQYF. The CDR3 bases are TGTGCCAGCTCACCATCTTCCAGCGGGGGCCCGGGAGAGCAGTACTTC.

V is TRBV7-2 and J is TRBJ2-1, with D unresolved. V was clipped by 5 bases and J by 10 bases, with 12 bases between them. This CDR3 contains 12 residues. Germline V CDR1 and CDR2: SGHTA, FQGNSA. This CDR3 is CASSPPGREQFF. The CDR3 DNA reads TGTGCCAGCAGCCCACCTGGCAGAGAGCAGTTCTTC.